This is a list of T cell receptor beta chains from one sample in a study. TCRdb passed the 5' RACE reads through MiXCR, listing each CDR3 protein once. Found here are under 6,500 distinct CDR3 sequences, about 75% of them singletons; the top ten hold roughly 3.8%. The sample taken for sequencing was memory CD4+ T cells sorted from a lymph node. Receptors were obtained from a female donor with breast cancer. Each CDR3 is given with its conserved first and last residue.

cdr3_length,v_call,cdr3_aa
12,TRBV20-1,CSAQSSTDTQYF
15,TRBV3-1,CASSQGYIVNQPQHF
13,TRBV18,CASTRGGDSPPHF
15,TRBV20-1,CSARGLTGGRREQYF
13,TRBV20-1,CSATILGRETQYF
14,TRBV7-9,CASSSGGLGLEQYF
13,TRBV20-1,CSANRLAGNEQYF
11,TRBV9,CASSVVNTIYF
15,TRBV10-3,CAISEDSGNTDTQYF
18,TRBV6-1,CASSEAGQGKYSNQPQHF
15,TRBV5-1,CASSHLGQPQETQYF
15,TRBV4-2,CASSQDLGQRKPLHF
14,TRBV6-5,CASSYDRSTDTQYF
15,TRBV6-2/TRBV6-3,CASSPSGSPTDTQYF
15,TRBV6-4,CASIVQCRDVQPQHF
16,TRBV5-1,CASSLAGTRFTDTQYF
14,TRBV6-5,CASSTWTGSYGYTF